The text below deals with one T cell receptor beta chain. Trimming took 3 bases from V and 4 from J, leaving 4 bases between them. The CDR3 is made up of 12 amino acids. From germline, CDR1 is MNHNY and CDR2 SVGAGI (reference sequence). After isolation, RNA underwent reverse transcription to generate cDNA as the sequencing template. The repertoire was sequenced with immunoSEQ multiplex PCR; TCRdb's copy has only in-frame clones and lacks some. Seen here are 150,000 to 200,000 clones, 50% to 70% observed once, and the top ten hold 14% to 15%. This entry belongs to a study of CD8+ T cells in alopecia areata. Study-level information: Tofacitinib ran 6 to 18 months, followed by 6 months off drug.

The authors sorted CD4+ and CD8+ T cells from PBMCs. The rearrangement joins TRBV6-6 to TRBJ1-5; D uncertain. The sequence came from a human donor with alopecia areata. Source: CD4+ T cells sorted from blood, taken at week 0. The CDR3 DNA follows: TGTGCCAGCAGTTATGGGAATCAGCCCCAGCATTTT. Protein: CASSYGNQPQHF.